This TCR beta chain stems from a study of blood T cell repertoires in COVID-19. On the study more broadly: Sample material is recorded as cDNA or gDNA derived from T cells, B-cell-depleted T cells, or PBMCs.

Ages ranged from about 18 to 89 years, with residence in more than 20 US areas. Each participant's cohort was designated according to participant-reported clinical history. Original processing notes: Amplifying reference gene primers gave estimates of nucleated cell counts. Libraries were prepared by immunoSEQ multiplex PCR; TCRdb keeps only in-frame clonotypes and omits some of them. The DNA gave D and trimming, while V, J and clone size come from that table. The sample yields about 240,000 clones, around 89% seen once. The receptor's source is a woman in her twenties or thirties who had recovered from COVID-19. The sample consisted of PBMCs or T cells enriched from blood (not recorded which).

In DNA form, the CDR3 reads TGTGCCAGCAGTTTAACTACTGTTGAGCAGTTCTTC. Protein product: CASSLTTVEQFF. The chain has TRBV28 and TRBJ2-1; D unclear. The germline V and J ends were trimmed by 2 bases and 9 bases, with 8 bases remaining between them. CDR1 and CDR2 (germline): MDHEN, SYDVKM. The CDR3 extends over 12 amino acids.